This TCR beta chain was observed in a study of identical twins. Through template switching, a universal primer site was introduced, and the cDNA contained unique molecular identifiers. TCRdb recomputed calls from the 5' RACE reads with MiXCR, one row per CDR3 protein. The sample lists about 690,000 distinct CDR3 sequences; roughly 20% were seen once. There are 13 residues in the CDR3. Trimming took 4 bases from V and 6 from J; bases not matched to a gene: 6. CDR1 and CDR2 from the germline V gene are SGHRS and YFSETQ. This clonotype was detected ten times or more. These records were also assigned to another study, of T cells expressing NK-cell markers.

The chain joins TRBV5-1 to TRBJ1-2; 7 nucleotides line up with TRBD1. The TCR was taken from a woman younger than 30 in good health. The material sequenced was PBMCs. The CDR3 region has the DNA TGCGCCAGCAGCCTTGACAGGGTCAATGGCTACACCTTC. It translates to CASSLDRVNGYTF.